The 15 T cell receptor beta chains below all came from one sample that was sequenced in a study of blood T cell repertoires in COVID-19. Assay used: immunoSEQ multiplex PCR; TCRdb lists only in-frame clones, some missing. Here the sample spans just under 85,000 clones, around nine tenths being singletons. Sequencing was performed on peripheral blood. These receptors were taken from a man older than 75 with active or convalescent COVID-19.

V is TRBV18 and J is TRBJ1-1; the D gene is possibly TRBD1 (5 bases). The length of the CDR3 is 14 residues. The V end was cut by 5 bases, the J end by 1 base, with 11 bases between. Germline V lookup: CDR1 KGHSH, CDR2 LQKENI. Here the CDR3 DNA reads TGTGCCAGCTCATCAGGGTGGAGGAACACTGAAGCTTTCTTT. It encodes CASSSGWRNTEAFF.

The chain combines TRBV5-1 with TRBJ2-1, with TRBD1 matching 11 bases. There are 16 residues in the CDR3. Trimming at V came to 3 bases and at J to 1 base, leaving 3 bases not matched to a gene. Germline V CDR1 and CDR2: SGHRS, YFSETQ. The chain's CDR3 is CASSWGTGGSYNEQFF. CDR3 DNA: TGCGCCAGCAGCTGGGGGACAGGGGGATCCTACAATGAGCAGTTCTTC.

This clone was seen ten or more times. The rearrangement joins TRBV20-1 to TRBJ2-1, with a tentative D call TRBD1 (5 bases). Trimming removed 3 bases at V and 5 bases at J, with 14 bases between. CDR1 and CDR2 from the germline V gene are DFQATT and SNEGSKA (reference sequence). The CDR3 contains 14 residues. The CDR3: CSASARTYNNEQFF. The CDR3 nucleotides are TGCAGTGCTAGTGCCCGGACATATAACAATGAGCAGTTCTTC.

V gene TRBV2 combines with J gene TRBJ2-1, with D unresolved. Germline CDR1 SNHLY, CDR2 FYNNEI. This CDR3 region has 14 residues. V dropped 5 bases and J dropped 0 bases, with 8 bases sitting between them. As DNA, the CDR3 is TGTGCCAGCAGTCTAACTATCTCCTACAATGAGCAGTTCTTC. Residues: CASSLTISYNEQFF.

This clone was seen once. The chain couples TRBV18 to TRBJ2-1, with TRBD2 matching over 7 bases. This CDR3 is built from 13 residues. J was trimmed by 6 bases and V by 4 bases; bases with no gene match: 3. Germline-derived CDR1 and CDR2 are KGHSH and LQKENI. Here the CDR3 DNA reads TGTGCCAGCTCACTGGGACTAACCAATGAGCAGTTCTTC. Encoded protein: CASSLGLTNEQFF.

The chain joins TRBV15 to TRBJ1-5, with D tentatively TRBD1 (5 bases). In germline, CDR1 is LNHNV, CDR2 YYDKDF (reference sequence). This CDR3 is built from 16 residues. The germline V and J ends were trimmed by 1 base and 7 bases, with 17 bases remaining between them. CDR3 coding DNA: TGTGCCACCAGCAGAGGCCCCCAGGGCGCCGGGCAGCCCCAGCATTTT. It codes for CATSRGPQGAGQPQHF.

Regarding this clone: The junction departs from germline at one end; a sequencing error may be responsible. The chain combines TRBV5-1 with TRBJ1-5, with D tentatively TRBD1 (5 bases). In germline, CDR1 is SGHRS, CDR2 YFSETQ. The CDR3 spans 13 residues. The CDR3 region is CASRLDMNQPQHF. CDR3 nucleotides: TGCGCCAGCAGATTGGACATGAATCAGCCCCAGCATTTT.

CDR3 loop: CASSGSRGQETQYF. In DNA form, the CDR3 reads TGTGCCAGCAGTGGAAGTAGAGGACAAGAGACCCAGTACTTC. V gene TRBV2 combines with J gene TRBJ2-5; D gene ambiguous. CDR1 and CDR2 from the germline V gene are SNHLY and FYNNEI. Trimming stripped 4 bases from V and 2 bases from J, with 11 bases between. This CDR3 has 14 residues.

V and J are TRBV7-2 and TRBJ2-2, with D tentatively TRBD2 (6 bases). The CDR3 runs 14 residues. V shed 5 bases and J shed 4 bases, with 11 bases lying between them. Germline V gene sequence: CDR1 SGHTA, CDR2 FQGNSA. The CDR3 loop reads CASSAGLRTGELFF. Here the CDR3 DNA reads TGTGCCAGCAGCGCGGGACTGCGCACCGGGGAGCTGTTTTTT.

As DNA, the CDR3 is TGTGCCAGTACCCCTGGACGGGGGATTTACTATGGCTACACCTTC. It encodes CASTPGRGIYYGYTF. V is TRBV19 and J is TRBJ1-2, with D possibly being TRBD1 (5 bases). The CDR3 covers 15 residues. The V gene's germline CDR1 is LNHDA and CDR2 SQIVND (reference sequence). Trimming took off 7 bases at V and 3 bases at J, with 18 bases between the two ends. Combining the CDR3 with reference TRBV19 and TRBJ1-2 gives the whole variable domain DGGITQSPKYLFRKEGQNVTLSCEQNLNHDAMYWYRQDPGQGLRLIYYSQIVNDFQKGDIAEGYSVSREKKESFPLTVTSAQKNPTAFYLCASTPGRGIYYGYTFGSGTRLTVV.

The chain has TRBV18 and TRBJ1-6; no clear D gene. Trimming removed 5 bases at V and 5 bases at J, with 7 bases between. The CDR3 runs 13 residues. The germline gives CDR1 KGHSH, CDR2 LQKENI. The CDR3 sequence is CASSKQNNSPLHF. Here the CDR3 DNA reads TGTGCCAGCTCAAAACAGAATAATTCACCCCTCCACTTT.

This chain connects TRBV5-1 to TRBJ2-5, with D unclear. Trimming took 0 bases from V and 4 from J, leaving 13 bases between them. This CDR3 spans 15 amino acids. Germline CDR1 SGHRS, CDR2 YFSETQ. CDR3 DNA: TGCGCCAGCAGCTTGGTTCCCTCCGAAGCAGAGACCCAGTACTTC. Residues: CASSLVPSEAETQYF.

V usage is TRBV28 and J usage is TRBJ1-2; no clear D. CDR1 is MDHEN, CDR2 SYDVKM, per germline. V lost 5 bases and J lost 0, with 22 bases in between. The CDR3 is made up of 18 amino acids. The CDR3 loop reads CASSPPSLADKANYGYTF. The DNA of the CDR3 is TGTGCCAGCAGTCCCCCTTCCTTGGCCGACAAAGCTAACTATGGCTACACCTTC.

The chain links TRBV18 to TRBJ2-7; D is ambiguous. Per germline, CDR1 KGHSH and CDR2 LQKENI. V lost 2 bases and J 3 bases, leaving 8 bases between the germline ends. The CDR3 length is 13 residues. CDR3 loop: CASSPTLSYEQYV. The CDR3 DNA is TGTGCCAGCTCACCAACTCTGAGCTACGAGCAGTACGTC.

The chain carries TRBV6-5 and TRBJ2-1; D is undetermined. Germline CDR1 is MNHEY and CDR2 is SVGAGI. V lost 6 bases and J lost 6, with 12 bases in between. The CDR3 consists of 13 residues. The CDR3 region has the DNA TGTGCCAGCAGGGGCCCGGTCCTCAATGAGCAGTTCTTC. It encodes CASRGPVLNEQFF.